This T cell receptor (beta chain) was found in a study of HIV-infected patients and healthy controls. By share, this clonotype counts as medium-sized (0.01 to 0.1%). The CDR3 length is 15 residues. Germline values: CDR1 MGHDK, CDR2 SYGVNS. V lost 5 bases, J lost 0 bases, and 10 bases lay in between. cDNA was made from approximately 0.55 ug RNA using alpha and beta constant primers. Each of the alpha and beta chains got its own library through chain-specific third strand synthesis with indices. Each CDR3 protein is one row after TCRdb ran MiXCR on the 5' RACE reads. The sample yields about 6,600 distinct CDR3 sequences, roughly 9.1% seen once. Antiretroviral therapy had run roughly three months, about 14 weeks, before follow-up blood collection. The repertoire came from unfractionated whole blood and reflected all unsorted peripheral T cells. Enrollment excluded donors with tumors, hepatitis B or C, or recent vaccination.

The TCR originated in an adult with HIV infection. The starting material was blood, obtained during antiretroviral therapy. The chain links TRBV25-1 to TRBJ2-2; tentatively, D is TRBD1 or TRBD2 (5 bases each). Here the CDR3 reads CASSWDAANTGELFF. The CDR3 DNA reads as TGTGCCAGCAGTTGGGACGCCGCGAACACCGGGGAGCTGTTTTTT.